These 17 T cell receptor beta chains came from one sample sequenced in a study of blood T cell repertoires in COVID-19. Here immunoSEQ multiplex PCR was the method, and the copy in TCRdb shows in-frame clones only, minus some. The sample contains around 300,000 clones, about 88% of which appear only once. Sequencing was done on a sample of PBMCs or T cells enriched from blood (not recorded which). All receptors come from a woman in her 50s who had recovered from COVID-19.

The chain employs TRBV29-1 and TRBJ2-1; D uncertain. The length of the CDR3 is 14 residues. V was cut by 4 bases and J by 0 bases, with 10 bases left in between. Germline CDR1 reads SQVTM; CDR2 reads ANQGSEA. The CDR3 here is CSVATRSSYNEQFF. In nucleotides, the CDR3 is TGCAGCGTTGCAACGAGGAGCTCCTACAATGAGCAGTTCTTC.

The genes are TRBV7-6 and TRBJ2-1, with a possible D match to TRBD1 (7 bases). The CDR3 sequence is 21 residues long. V lost 0 bases to trimming and J lost 6 bases, with 30 bases between them. Germline V gene lookup returns CDR1 SGHVS and CDR2 FNYEAQ. The CDR3 coding sequence is TGTGCCAGCAGCTTAGCTCGGACAGGACCCCTATATTCGGGCGGGACCAATGAGCAGTTCTTC. Translation: CASSLARTGPLYSGGTNEQFF.

This rearrangement joins TRBV4-1 to TRBJ1-4; D may be TRBD1 (5 bases). The germline V gene has CDR1 MGHRA and CDR2 YSYEKL. This CDR3 region has 14 residues. V lost 5 bases, J lost 1 base, and 8 bases lay in between. The CDR3 loop reads CASSSGLTNEKLFF. DNA of the CDR3: TGCGCCAGCAGCTCAGGGTTAACTAATGAAAAACTGTTTTTT.

This chain links TRBV9 with TRBJ2-1, with D perhaps matching TRBD1 (6 bases). The germline V gene encodes CDR1 SGDLS and CDR2 YYNGEE. The ends were cut back, 3 bases at V and 9 bases at J, with 19 bases in the middle. CDR3 length equals 15 residues. In DNA form, the CDR3 reads TGTGCCAGCAGCGCCCGGGACATCCCGCGGTCTGAGCAGTTCTTC. Translation gives CASSARDIPRSEQFF. Full variable domain (remainder filled in from reference TRBV9 and TRBJ2-1): DSGVTQTPKHLITATGQRVTLRCSPRSGDLSVYWYQQSLDQGLQFLIQYYNGEERAKGNILERFSAQQFPDLHSELNLSSLELGDSALYFCASSARDIPRSEQFFGPGTRLTVL.

V and J are TRBV6-2 or TRBV6-3 and TRBJ2-1; tentatively, D is TRBD1 (7 bases). The CDR3 spans 14 residues. Trimming left V 6 bases short and J 7 bases short, with 16 bases between. From germline, CDR1 is MNHEY and CDR2 SVGEGT. The CDR3 DNA follows: TGTGCCAGCAGCCGATCAGGGGGGAGAAATGAGCAGTTCTTC. Its protein product is CASSRSGGRNEQFF.

The chain recombines TRBV9 with TRBJ2-5, with 10 nucleotides matching TRBD1. The CDR3 is 15 residues long. The V gene end was trimmed by 3 bases and the J gene end by 5 bases; junction bases not matched to a gene: 7. Germline CDR1 SGDLS, CDR2 YYNGEE. CDR3 in amino acids: CASSAGTGALETQYF. DNA for the CDR3: TGTGCCAGCAGCGCCGGGACAGGGGCTTTGGAGACCCAGTACTTC.

The V and J genes are TRBV11-3 and TRBJ2-7, with TRBD2 matching over 8 bases. CDR1 and CDR2 from the germline V gene are SGHNT and YENEEA. The CDR3 covers 15 residues. V gave up 1 base and J gave up 4 bases; unmatched junction bases: 6. The CDR3 bases are TGTGCCAGCAGCTTAGTGCAGCGGGAGAGGTACGAGCAGTACTTC. This sequence encodes CASSLVQRERYEQYF.

This chain links TRBV5-4 with TRBJ1-5, with a possible D match to TRBD1 (5 bases). Trimming removed 4 bases at V and 5 bases at J, with 16 bases between. There are 15 residues in the CDR3. Germline values: CDR1 SGHNT, CDR2 YYREEE (reference sequence). The DNA of the CDR3 is TGTGCCAGCAGCCCCGGAATGGGGGGGGATCAGCCCCAGCATTTT. It is translated as CASSPGMGGDQPQHF.

V is TRBV18 and J is TRBJ1-2; maybe TRBD1 (6 bases). From germline, CDR1 is KGHSH and CDR2 LQKENI. Trimming cost V 4 bases and J 5 bases, with 14 bases left between them. This CDR3 comprises 14 residues. The CDR3 here is CASSQARGGYGYTF. The CDR3 nucleotides are TGTGCCAGCTCACAGGCCAGGGGAGGGTATGGCTACACCTTC.

The V call is TRBV7-6, the J call TRBJ2-1, with TRBD1 as a possible D gene (6 bases). CDR1 is SGHVS, CDR2 FNYEAQ, per germline. Trimming removed 2 bases at V and 4 bases at J, with 15 bases between. The CDR3 runs 16 residues. Here the CDR3 DNA reads TGTGCCAGCAGCTTAAGGGGGTCAAGGAGGTACAATGAGCAGTTCTTC. Translated: CASSLRGSRRYNEQFF.

J is TRBJ2-1 and V is TRBV3-1 (or the pseudogene TRBV3-2), with TRBD1 matching over 7 bases. The J segment lost 12 bases and the V segment lost 2 bases, leaving 4 bases of the junction unmatched. There are 12 residues in the CDR3. CDR1 is LGHDT, CDR2 YNNKEL, per germline (reference sequence). CDR3 region: CASSQLYRGQFF. DNA for the CDR3: TGTGCCAGCAGCCAACTCTACAGGGGGCAGTTCTTC.

The chain employs TRBV28 and TRBJ2-4, with 9 bases fitting TRBD1. Losses at the gene ends were 6 bases for V and 4 bases for J; bases not matched to a gene: 1. The CDR3 loop spans 13 amino acids. CDR1 and CDR2 from the germline V gene are MDHEN and SYDVKM. The CDR3 reads CASRGTGKNIQYF. The CDR3 DNA reads as TGTGCCAGCAGGGGGACAGGGAAAAACATTCAGTACTTC.

The rearrangement links TRBV11-2 to TRBJ2-7, with TRBD1 identical over 11 bases. Germline V gene lookup returns CDR1 SGHAT and CDR2 FQNNGV. The CDR3 is made up of 16 amino acids. J gave up 5 bases and V 5 bases, and 11 bases lay outside the gene matches. The CDR3 DNA reads as TGTGCCAGCAGCCCCAACTGGGACAGGGGGGGACACGAGCAGTACTTC. Amino acids: CASSPNWDRGGHEQYF.

Comments on this clone: Within the sample, other DNA sequences also encode this same CDR3. V and J are TRBV7-3 and TRBJ2-3, with 8 nucleotides matching TRBD2. The germline V gene encodes CDR1 SGHTA and CDR2 FQGTGA. The CDR3 has 14 amino acids. The V segment lost 2 bases and the J segment 3 bases; nucleotides outside the gene matches: 1. The CDR3 is CASSLAGGTDTQYF. CDR3 coding DNA: TGTGCCAGCAGCTTAGCGGGAGGTACAGATACGCAGTATTTT.

The rearrangement joins TRBV19 to TRBJ1-1; 9 nucleotides agree with TRBD1. The V gene's germline CDR1 is LNHDA and CDR2 SQIVND (reference sequence). The CDR3 has 14 amino acids. V was pared by 9 bases and J by 6 bases, with 11 bases of the junction left unmatched. This chain's CDR3 is CASSTGGRNSEAFF. Written as DNA, the CDR3 is TGTGCCAGCTCGACAGGGGGGAGGAATTCTGAAGCTTTCTTT.

The genes are TRBV5-1 and TRBJ1-2; 8 nucleotides line up with TRBD1. J gave up 8 bases and V 0 bases, and 6 bases lay outside the gene matches. This CDR3 has 14 residues. Germline loops: CDR1 SGHRS, CDR2 YFSETQ. As DNA, the CDR3 is TGCGCCAGCAGCTTGGTCCAGGGGGCGTCGGGCTACACCTTC. Protein product: CASSLVQGASGYTF.

The chain couples TRBV7-9 to TRBJ1-5; 7 bases map to TRBD1. The CDR3 extends over 17 amino acids. Germline CDR1 SEHNR, CDR2 FQNEAQ (reference sequence). With V trimmed by 6 bases and J by 5 bases, 16 bases remained unmatched. CDR3 DNA sequence: TGTGCCAGCAGTTCCCTAAGGTTGGGGACAGCTGATCAGCCCCAGCATTTT. Amino acids: CASSSLRLGTADQPQHF.